This T cell receptor beta chain was identified during a study of T-cell reconstitution after alpha-beta-depleted transplantation in children. With 8 bases removed from V and 0 bases from J, the gap between germline ends came to 17 bases. Germline CDR1 is KGHSH and CDR2 is LQKENI. This CDR3 is 16 amino acids long. A library of TCRbeta sequences, prepared with unique molecular identifiers, was generated. TCRdb independently ran MiXCR on the PCR reads; one entry per CDR3 protein. The data show approximately 200,000 distinct CDR3 sequences, roughly 14% seen once. Many counts were recorded for this clonotype.

The sequences come from PBMCs from the stem cell graft donor, collected from the stem cell graft. The chain uses TRBV18 and TRBJ2-1, with D unclear. The source is a human donor who donated a stem cell graft to a child with acute lymphoblastic leukemia. This CDR3 reads CASNRRDGPSYNEQFF. The CDR3 DNA sequence: TGTGCCAGCAACAGACGCGACGGACCCTCCTACAATGAGCAGTTCTTC. Using reference TRBV18 and TRBJ2-1 for the parts outside the CDR3, the full variable domain is NAGVMQNPRHLVRRRGQEARLRCSPMKGHSHVYWYRQLPEEGLKFMVYLQKENIIDESGMPKERFSAEFPKEGPSILRIQQVVRGDSAAYFCASNRRDGPSYNEQFFGPGTRLTVL.